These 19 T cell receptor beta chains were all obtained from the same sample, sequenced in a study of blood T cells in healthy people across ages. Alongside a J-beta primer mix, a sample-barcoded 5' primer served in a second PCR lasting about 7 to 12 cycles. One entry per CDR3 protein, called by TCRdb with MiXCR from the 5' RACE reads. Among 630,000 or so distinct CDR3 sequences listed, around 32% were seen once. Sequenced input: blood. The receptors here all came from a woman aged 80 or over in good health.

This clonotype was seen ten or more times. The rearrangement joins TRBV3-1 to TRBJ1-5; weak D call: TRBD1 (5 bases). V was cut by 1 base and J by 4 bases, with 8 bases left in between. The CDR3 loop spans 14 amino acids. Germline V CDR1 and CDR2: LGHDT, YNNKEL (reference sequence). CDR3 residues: CASSQAQGNQPQHF. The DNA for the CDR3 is TGTGCCAGCAGCCAAGCCCAGGGAAATCAGCCCCAGCATTTT.

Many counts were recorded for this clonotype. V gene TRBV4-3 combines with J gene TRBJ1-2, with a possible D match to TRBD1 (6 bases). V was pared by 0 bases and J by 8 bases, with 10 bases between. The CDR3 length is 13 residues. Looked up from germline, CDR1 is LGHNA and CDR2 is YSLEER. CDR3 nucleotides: TGCGCCAGCAGCCAAGATCCGACAGGCGGCTACACCTTC. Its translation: CASSQDPTGGYTF.

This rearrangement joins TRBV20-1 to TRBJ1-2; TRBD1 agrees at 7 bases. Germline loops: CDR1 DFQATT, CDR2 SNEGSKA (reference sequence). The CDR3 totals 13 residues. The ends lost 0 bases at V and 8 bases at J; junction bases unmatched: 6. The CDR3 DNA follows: TGCAGTGCTAGAGATGACAGGGTAAACGGCTACACCTTC. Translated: CSARDDRVNGYTF.

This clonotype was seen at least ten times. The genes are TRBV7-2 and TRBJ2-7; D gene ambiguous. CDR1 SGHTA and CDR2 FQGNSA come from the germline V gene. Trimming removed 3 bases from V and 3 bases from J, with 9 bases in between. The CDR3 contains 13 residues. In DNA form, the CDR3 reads TGTGCCAGCAGCTTTCCGGGCAACTACGAGCAGTACTTC. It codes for CASSFPGNYEQYF.

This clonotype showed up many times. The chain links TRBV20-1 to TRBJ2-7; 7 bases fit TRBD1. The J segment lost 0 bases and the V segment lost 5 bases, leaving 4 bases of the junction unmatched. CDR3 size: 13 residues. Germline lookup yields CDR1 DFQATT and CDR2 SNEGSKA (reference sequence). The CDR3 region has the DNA TGCAGTGCTTCGGACAGGAGCTCCTACGAGCAGTACTTC. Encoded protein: CSASDRSSYEQYF.

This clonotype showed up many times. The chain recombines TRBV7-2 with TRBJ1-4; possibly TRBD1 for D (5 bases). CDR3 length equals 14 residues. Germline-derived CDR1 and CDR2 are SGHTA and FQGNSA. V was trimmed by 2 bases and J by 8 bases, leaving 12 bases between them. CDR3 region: CASSLLGKGEKLFF. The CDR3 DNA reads TGTGCCAGCAGCTTATTGGGGAAGGGGGAAAAACTGTTTTTT.

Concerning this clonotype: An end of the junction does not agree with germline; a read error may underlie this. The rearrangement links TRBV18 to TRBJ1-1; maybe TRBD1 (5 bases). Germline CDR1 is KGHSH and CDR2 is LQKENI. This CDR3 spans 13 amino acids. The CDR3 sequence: CAGSSGTNTEAFF. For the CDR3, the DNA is TGTGCCGGCTCATCGGGGACGAACACTGAAGCTTTCTTT.

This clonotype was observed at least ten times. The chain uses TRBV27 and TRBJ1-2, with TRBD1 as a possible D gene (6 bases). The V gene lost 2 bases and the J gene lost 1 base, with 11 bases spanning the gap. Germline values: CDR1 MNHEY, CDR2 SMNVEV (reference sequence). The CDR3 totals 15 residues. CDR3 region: CASSLEGRGNYGYTF. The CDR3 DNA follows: TGTGCCAGCAGTTTAGAGGGCAGGGGTAACTATGGCTACACCTTC.

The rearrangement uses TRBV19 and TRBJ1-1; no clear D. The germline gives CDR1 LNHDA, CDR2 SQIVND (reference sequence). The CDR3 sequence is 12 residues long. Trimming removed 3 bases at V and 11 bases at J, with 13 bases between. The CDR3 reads CASSIGQLGAFF. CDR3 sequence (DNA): TGTGCCAGTAGTATCGGCCAACTCGGCGCTTTCTTT.

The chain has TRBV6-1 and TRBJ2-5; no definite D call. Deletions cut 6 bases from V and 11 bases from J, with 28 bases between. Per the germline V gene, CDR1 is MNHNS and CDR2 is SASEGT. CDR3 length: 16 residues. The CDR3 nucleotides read TGTGCCAGCAGGGAACCTCTTGGGTTTCCAAACAATGAGCAGTACTTC. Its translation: CASREPLGFPNNEQYF.

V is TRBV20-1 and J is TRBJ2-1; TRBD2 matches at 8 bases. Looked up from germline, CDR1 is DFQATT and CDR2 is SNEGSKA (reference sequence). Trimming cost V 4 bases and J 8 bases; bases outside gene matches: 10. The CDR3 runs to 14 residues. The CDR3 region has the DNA TGCAGTGCTATTCCAGCGGGGGCCGCCGATGAGCAGTTCTTC. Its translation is CSAIPAGAADEQFF.

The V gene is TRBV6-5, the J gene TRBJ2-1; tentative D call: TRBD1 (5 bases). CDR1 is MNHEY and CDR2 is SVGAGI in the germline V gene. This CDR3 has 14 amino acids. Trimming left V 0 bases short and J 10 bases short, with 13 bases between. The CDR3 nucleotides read TGTGCCAGCAGTTACTCGAACGGCCACAGGGAGCAGTTCTTC. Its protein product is CASSYSNGHREQFF.

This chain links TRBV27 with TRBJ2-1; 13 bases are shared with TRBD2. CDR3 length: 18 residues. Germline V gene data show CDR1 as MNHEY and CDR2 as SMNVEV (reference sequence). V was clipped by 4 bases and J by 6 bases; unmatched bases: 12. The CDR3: CASSSPTSGRWGGNEQFF. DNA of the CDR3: TGTGCCAGCAGTTCACCGACTAGCGGGAGGTGGGGAGGCAATGAGCAGTTCTTC.

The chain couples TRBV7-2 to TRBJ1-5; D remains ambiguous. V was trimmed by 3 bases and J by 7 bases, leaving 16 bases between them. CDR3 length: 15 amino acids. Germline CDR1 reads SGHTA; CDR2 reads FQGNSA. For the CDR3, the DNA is TGTGCCAGCAGCTTTGGCCCCGCGGCGGGACAGCCCCAGCATTTT. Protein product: CASSFGPAAGQPQHF.

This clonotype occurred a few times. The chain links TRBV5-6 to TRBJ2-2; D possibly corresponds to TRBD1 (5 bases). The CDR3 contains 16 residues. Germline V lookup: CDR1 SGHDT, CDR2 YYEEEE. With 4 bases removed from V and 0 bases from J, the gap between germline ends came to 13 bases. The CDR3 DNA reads TGTGCCAGCAGCCTCATTGGGGCCGCGAACACCGGGGAGCTGTTTTTT. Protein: CASSLIGAANTGELFF.

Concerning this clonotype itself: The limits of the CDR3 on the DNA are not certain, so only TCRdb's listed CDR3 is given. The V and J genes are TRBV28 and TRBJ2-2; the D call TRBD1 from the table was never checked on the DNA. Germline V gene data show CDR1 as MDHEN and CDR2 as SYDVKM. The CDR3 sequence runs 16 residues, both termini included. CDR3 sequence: CASSFGAGINTGERFF.

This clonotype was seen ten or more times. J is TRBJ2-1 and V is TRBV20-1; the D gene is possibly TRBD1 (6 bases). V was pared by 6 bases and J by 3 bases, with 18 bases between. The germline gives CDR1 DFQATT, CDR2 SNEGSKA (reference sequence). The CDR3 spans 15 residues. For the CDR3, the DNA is TGCAGTGCGACTGGACCGGGACAAGACTACAATGAGCAGTTCTTC. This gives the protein CSATGPGQDYNEQFF.

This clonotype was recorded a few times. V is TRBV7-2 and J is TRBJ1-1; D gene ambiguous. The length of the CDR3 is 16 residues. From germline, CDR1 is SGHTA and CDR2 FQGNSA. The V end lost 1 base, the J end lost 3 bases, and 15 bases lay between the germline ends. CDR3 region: CASSLDGLRVYTEAFF. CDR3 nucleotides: TGTGCCAGCAGCTTAGATGGGCTAAGGGTTTACACTGAAGCTTTCTTT.

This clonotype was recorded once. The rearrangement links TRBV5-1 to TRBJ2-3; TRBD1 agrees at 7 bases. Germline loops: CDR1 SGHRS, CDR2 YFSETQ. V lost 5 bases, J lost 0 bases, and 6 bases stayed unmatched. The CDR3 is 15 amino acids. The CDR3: CASRPGTASTDTQYF. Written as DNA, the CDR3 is TGCGCCAGCAGGCCTGGGACAGCTAGCACAGATACGCAGTATTTT.